These 29 T cell receptor beta chains were sequenced from one sample in a study of breast tumors, draining lymph nodes, adjacent tissues (dated by TCRdb to the mid-2010s). Library prep was done by multiplex PCR. Sequencer: Illumina HiSeq 2000. TCRdb trimmed public reads at Q25 via fastp, called clones via MiXCR and kept in-frame beta chains. Records with the same CDR3 protein are collapsed into one entry carrying the most frequent genes and DNA. Within this sample are about 13,000 distinct CDR3 sequences, with 62% of them counted one time only. Of the sample, about 53% falls within the top ten clones. The sample consisted of tumor-adjacent breast tissue. These receptors came from a female donor with breast cancer. Some clones in this sample may be carry-over from other donors' samples.

The chain links TRBV14 to TRBJ2-7, with D unresolved. Trimming cost V 0 bases and J 2 bases, with 2 bases left between them. The CDR3 sequence is 12 residues long. CDR1 and CDR2 from the germline V gene are SGHDN and FVKESK. The CDR3 DNA reads TGTGCCAGCAGCCAAGAGGCCTACGAGCAGTACTTC. Its translation: CASSQEAYEQYF.

V is TRBV20-1 and J is TRBJ2-1; D is ambiguous. The CDR3 runs to 14 residues. Looked up from germline, CDR1 is DFQATT and CDR2 is SNEGSKA (reference sequence). CDR3: CSPTVSSTYNEQFF. The CDR3 nucleotides read TGCAGCCCGACGGTCAGCAGCACCTACAATGAGCAGTTCTTC.

There are many counts of this clonotype. At one end the junction does not follow the germline gene, possibly because of a read error. J is TRBJ2-7 and V is TRBV6-5; no firm D call. The CDR3 is 13 amino acids. In germline, CDR1 is MNHEY, CDR2 SVGAGI. The chain's CDR3 is CASSHSRTSEQYF. The CDR3 nucleotides are TGTGCCAGCAGTCACTCCAGGACCTCCGAGCAGTACTTC.

The chain uses TRBV7-2 and TRBJ2-1, with D perhaps TRBD1 or TRBD2 (5 bases each). Deletions cut 5 bases from V and 2 bases from J, with 25 bases between. The CDR3 has 19 residues. Germline lookup yields CDR1 SGHTA and CDR2 FQGNSA. The CDR3 sequence: CASSPTYTPQGVPYNEQFF. CDR3 nucleotide sequence: TGTGCCAGCAGCCCAACCTATACACCCCAGGGAGTACCCTACAATGAGCAGTTCTTC.

The V and J genes are TRBV6-4 and TRBJ1-1; a weak D match, TRBD1 (6 bases). Trimming left V 6 bases short and J 5 bases short, with 22 bases between. Per germline, CDR1 MRHNA and CDR2 SNTAGT. The CDR3 is made up of 16 amino acids. DNA for the CDR3: TGTGCCAGCAGCATTGGGACTAGCGGGGGCAGGACTGAAGCTTTCTTT. Translating it yields CASSIGTSGGRTEAFF.

This chain links TRBV7-9 with TRBJ2-5; a weak D match, TRBD2 (5 bases). There are 14 residues in the CDR3. Per the germline V gene, CDR1 is SEHNR and CDR2 is FQNEAQ (reference sequence). With 2 bases removed from V and 4 bases from J, the gap between germline ends came to 11 bases. This CDR3 reads CASSLIGVGETQYF. In nucleotides, the CDR3 is TGTGCCAGCAGCTTAATCGGGGTGGGAGAGACCCAGTACTTC.

The V call is TRBV13, the J call TRBJ2-1, with 7 bases lining up with TRBD2. V lost 8 bases to trimming and J lost 10 bases; unmatched junction nucleotides: 8. Germline values: CDR1 PRHDT, CDR2 FYEKMQ (reference sequence). The CDR3 covers 12 residues. The CDR3 here is CASDMGGREQFF. CDR3 nucleotides: TGTGCCAGCGACATGGGAGGGCGCGAGCAGTTCTTC.

In this sample, this clonotype turned up many times. This sequence joins TRBV5-1 and TRBJ1-1; the D gene is possibly TRBD1 (6 bases). The CDR3 runs 15 residues. Trimming stripped 0 bases from V and 4 bases from J, with 13 bases between. CDR1 and CDR2 from the germline V gene are SGHRS and YFSETQ. CDR3 sequence: CASSLGHRDLTEAFF. CDR3 DNA: TGCGCCAGCAGCTTGGGCCACAGGGACCTCACTGAAGCTTTCTTT.

The V and J genes are TRBV5-5 and TRBJ1-6; D is possibly TRBD1 (6 bases). The CDR3 runs to 15 residues. With 1 base removed from V and 7 bases from J, the gap between germline ends came to 12 bases. From germline, CDR1 is SGHKS and CDR2 YYEKEE (reference sequence). In nucleotides, the CDR3 is TGTGCCAGCAGCTTGACAGGACAGCCGAATTCACCCCTCCACTTT. Translated: CASSLTGQPNSPLHF. Filled out from reference TRBV5-5 and TRBJ1-6, the complete variable domain reads DAGVTQSPTHLIKTRGQQVTLRCSPISGHKSVSWYQQVLGQGPQFIFQYYEKEERGRGNFPDRFSARQFPNYSSELNVNALLLGDSALYLCASSLTGQPNSPLHFGNGTRLTVT.

CDR3 region: CAGGQTDNSPLHF. CDR3 DNA: TGTGCCGGTGGACAGACCGATAATTCACCCCTCCACTTT. The J gene is TRBJ1-6, the V gene TRBV6-6; possible D gene TRBD1, 6 bases. The V gene's germline CDR1 is MNHNY and CDR2 SVGAGI (reference sequence). The CDR3 runs 13 residues. V gave up 11 bases and J gave up 5 bases, with 13 bases separating them.

This rearrangement joins TRBV29-1 to TRBJ2-1; D is possibly TRBD1 (7 bases). The germline V gene encodes CDR1 SQVTM and CDR2 ANQGSEA. V gave up 7 bases and J gave up 0 bases, with 10 bases separating them. The CDR3 contains 13 residues. CDR3: CSGRGLSYNEQFF. The CDR3 DNA reads as TGCAGCGGGAGGGGGCTCTCCTACAATGAGCAGTTCTTC.

This clonotype was detected once. V usage is TRBV19 and J usage is TRBJ1-4; no clear D gene. Germline-derived CDR1 and CDR2 are LNHDA and SQIVND (reference sequence). CDR3 size: 14 residues. The germline V and J ends were trimmed by 3 bases and 5 bases, with 10 bases remaining between them. In DNA form, the CDR3 reads TGTGCCAGTAGTATGGTGGTGGCGAATGAAAAACTGTTTTTT. This gives the protein CASSMVVANEKLFF.

In its sample, this clonotype is medium-sized. The chain employs TRBV14 and TRBJ2-7; D not certain. Germline assignment: CDR1 SGHDN and CDR2 FVKESK. This CDR3 has 11 residues. Trimming cost V 3 bases and J 6 bases, with 6 bases left between them. The CDR3 sequence is CASSHSFEQYF. In DNA form, the CDR3 reads TGTGCCAGCAGCCATTCGTTCGAGCAGTACTTC.

The chain uses TRBV20-1 and TRBJ2-3; unclear D gene. V shed 3 bases and J shed 5 bases, with 15 bases lying between them. CDR3 length: 14 amino acids. Per germline, CDR1 DFQATT and CDR2 SNEGSKA (reference sequence). The DNA of the CDR3 is TGCAGTGCTAGTTTGGCTGCTTTAATAGATACGCAGTATTTT. Translation: CSASLAALIDTQYF.

Remarks on this clonotype: The junction and the germline gene differ at one end; a read error may be behind it. The rearrangement links TRBV29-1 to TRBJ1-2; 7 nucleotides match TRBD1. CDR1 SQVTM and CDR2 ANQGSEA come from the germline V gene. The CDR3 is 12 amino acids. This CDR3 reads CGVDEGADGYTF. The CDR3 DNA is TGCGGCGTCGACGAGGGGGCTGATGGCTACACCTTC.

This clonotype is categorized as medium-sized. The rearrangement joins TRBV4-1 to TRBJ1-4; D gene ambiguous. The CDR3 runs to 14 residues. Germline V gives CDR1 MGHRA, CDR2 YSYEKL. The germline V and J ends were trimmed by 5 bases and 8 bases, with 15 bases remaining between them. The CDR3 bases are TGCGCCAGCAGCACCCGACACTTAGGCGAAAAACTGTTTTTT. This gives the protein CASSTRHLGEKLFF.

The chain uses TRBV6-5 and TRBJ2-7; D is perhaps TRBD1 (5 bases). V shed 5 bases and J shed 4 bases, with 15 bases lying between them. The CDR3 is made up of 14 amino acids. The germline gives CDR1 MNHEY, CDR2 SVGAGI. CDR3 amino acids: CASSEQGGTYEQYF. Written as DNA, the CDR3 is TGTGCCAGCAGTGAGCAGGGCGGAACGTACGAGCAGTACTTC.

This clonotype was seen at least ten times. Just one base apart from a much larger clone, this may be a read error. The V and J genes are TRBV20-1 and TRBJ2-7; 9 bases match TRBD2. Germline CDR1 reads DFQATT; CDR2 reads SNEGSKA (reference sequence). The length of the CDR3 is 16 residues. V lost 6 bases and J lost 0; bases outside the gene matches: 12. The CDR3 DNA is TGCAGTGCCCGCCCCCAGCGGGAGGTCCCCTCCTACGAGCAGTACTTC. Translated: CSARPQREVPSYEQYF.

The chain couples TRBV4-3 to TRBJ2-2; D is undetermined. V was clipped by 0 bases and J by 5 bases, with 7 bases between them. In germline, CDR1 is LGHNA, CDR2 YSLEER. The CDR3 is made up of 14 amino acids. The CDR3 loop is CASSQEIVTGELFF. The CDR3 coding sequence is TGCGCCAGCAGCCAAGAAATCGTGACCGGGGAGCTGTTTTTT.

This clonotype was counted once. The V call is TRBV7-2, the J call TRBJ2-1; tentatively, D is TRBD1 or TRBD2 (5 bases each). The CDR3 has 11 residues. Germline V lookup: CDR1 SGHTA, CDR2 FQGNSA. Trimming took 5 bases from V and 10 from J, leaving 9 bases between them. The CDR3 here is CASSGTDEQFF. For the CDR3, the DNA is TGTGCCAGCAGCGGGACGGACGAGCAGTTCTTC.

The chain couples TRBV7-9 to TRBJ2-7; possibly TRBD1 for D (5 bases). This CDR3 contains 12 residues. CDR1 SEHNR and CDR2 FQNEAQ come from the germline V gene (reference sequence). The ends were cut back, 5 bases at V and 4 bases at J, with 9 bases in the middle. DNA of the CDR3: TGTGCCAGCAGCATTGGGGCGTACGAGCAGTACTTC. It encodes CASSIGAYEQYF.

This clonotype was counted many times. Written as DNA, the CDR3 is TGTGCCTGGAGTGTGACAGGGTTGTTGAAGCCCCAGCATTTT. This gives the protein CAWSVTGLLKPQHF. This chain uses TRBV30 with TRBJ1-5; TRBD1 matches 7 bases. Looked up from germline, CDR1 is GTSNPN and CDR2 is SVGIG (reference sequence). CDR3 length: 14 amino acids. Losses at the gene ends were 0 bases for V and 8 bases for J; bases not matched to a gene: 7.

This clonotype was recorded at least ten times. A much larger clone is a single base away; this may be a read error. J is TRBJ2-5 and V is TRBV20-1, with 11 bases lining up with TRBD1. The CDR3 extends over 16 amino acids. Germline lookup yields CDR1 DFQATT and CDR2 SNEGSKA (reference sequence). CDR3 sequence reads: CSARDRDRGSQETQYF. CDR3 DNA sequence: TGCAGTGCCAGAGACCGGGACAGGGGGTCGCAAGAGACCCAGTACTTC.

The chain links TRBV7-9 to TRBJ2-3; D is unclear. V lost 5 bases and J lost 2, with 5 bases in between. Germline CDR1 reads SEHNR; CDR2 reads FQNEAQ (reference sequence). This CDR3 is 12 amino acids long. The CDR3 DNA reads TGTGCCAGCAGCGCGGACACAGATACGCAGTATTTT. It yields the protein CASSADTDTQYF. Full variable domain (outside the CDR3, taken from reference TRBV7-9 and TRBJ2-3): DTGVSQNPRHKITKRGQNVTFRCDPISEHNRLYWYRQTLGQGPEFLTYFQNEAQLEKSRLLSDRFSAERPKGSFSTLEIQRTEQGDSAMYLCASSADTDTQYFGPGTRLTVL.

This clonotype is labeled as medium-sized (0.01 to 0.1%). The V and J genes are TRBV5-1 and TRBJ2-3; tentative D call: TRBD2 (5 bases). Germline V gives CDR1 SGHRS, CDR2 YFSETQ. The V end lost 5 bases, the J end lost 2 bases, and 15 bases lay between the germline ends. The CDR3 is made up of 15 amino acids. CDR3 nucleotide sequence: TGCGCCAGCAGGTTAGGACTGCCGATCACAGATACGCAGTATTTT. Its translation is CASRLGLPITDTQYF.

Comment on this clonotype: One junction end does not reproduce the germline sequence, and a read error may be involved. The J gene is TRBJ2-2, the V gene TRBV5-6; 9 nucleotides align to TRBD2. Germline values: CDR1 SGHDT, CDR2 YYEEEE. CDR3 length: 15 amino acids. DNA of the CDR3: TGTGCCAGCAGCTTTGGACTAGCGAACACCGGGGAGCTGTCCTTT. Translating gives CASSFGLANTGELSF.

The rearrangement joins TRBV20-1 to TRBJ1-5; 8 bases match TRBD1. The CDR3 consists of 14 residues. V shed 6 bases and J 3 bases; nucleotides not matched to a gene: 7. Germline CDR1 and CDR2: DFQATT and SNEGSKA (reference sequence). CDR3 in amino acids: CSAPRQGINQPQHF. The CDR3 DNA reads TGCAGTGCACCGCGACAGGGGATCAATCAGCCCCAGCATTTT.

At least ten counts were recorded for this clonotype. The V and J genes are TRBV7-9 and TRBJ2-3; D uncertain. The CDR3 has 13 residues. Trimming left V 4 bases short and J 5 bases short, with 10 bases between. Looked up from germline, CDR1 is SEHNR and CDR2 is FQNEAQ (reference sequence). The DNA for the CDR3 is TGTGCCAGCAGCTCTCCGGCAGGAGATACGCAGTATTTT. Protein product: CASSSPAGDTQYF.

This clonotype was found many times. The chain is built from TRBV19 and TRBJ2-4; D is unresolved. V gave up 1 base and J gave up 1 base, with 5 bases separating them. In germline, CDR1 is LNHDA, CDR2 SQIVND (reference sequence). The CDR3 runs to 14 residues. The CDR3 here is CASSIAAAKNIQYF. The CDR3, as DNA: TGTGCCAGTAGTATAGCCGCGGCCAAAAACATTCAGTACTTC.